This record concerns one T cell receptor beta chain sequence. Its target is not known. Data came from immunoSEQ multiplex PCR; TCRdb stores just in-frame clones and leaves some out. Of under 300,000 clones listed, about 92% are singletons. The V gene lost 0 bases and the J gene lost 5 bases, with 15 bases spanning the gap. In germline, CDR1 is SGHDT, CDR2 YYEEEE. The CDR3 is 16 residues long. This entry is derived from a study of T cell responses to AZD1222 COVID-19 vaccine. Study-wide findings and caveats: Clonal diversity was possibly underestimated, and white British individuals and females predominated among donors.

This rearrangement joins TRBV5-6 to TRBJ2-1; the D gene is possibly TRBD1 (6 bases). Source: peripheral blood, taken on day 0 of AZD1222 vaccination. This receptor was identified in an adult in good health. The chain's CDR3 is CASSLDPRGTHNEQFF. CDR3 nucleotide sequence: TGTGCCAGCAGCTTGGATCCCAGGGGAACACACAATGAGCAGTTCTTC.